This is a list of T cell receptor beta chains from one sample in a study of blood T cell repertoires in COVID-19. Some clones are missing from TCRdb's copy, which holds only in-frame ones; the method was immunoSEQ multiplex PCR. The table includes about 200,000 clones, 80% to 85% detected once. Sequencing input: peripheral blood. These TCRs come from a man aged 35-49 years with acute or convalescent COVID-19. CDR3s include the opening cysteine and the closing phenylalanine or tryptophan. Fields, in order: J gene, CDR3 length, D gene, V gene, CDR3 DNA, CDR3 protein. The D gene is left open where the match is weak.

TRBJ1-5,15,.,TRBV6-5,TGTGCCAGCAGTTACGAGTCGGGTTCTGGTCAGCCCCAGCATTTT,CASSYESGSGQPQHF
TRBJ1-5,15,.,TRBV6-5,TGTGCCAGCAGTCCTGCGGTGAGGGGGAATCAGCCCCAGCATTTT,CASSPAVRGNQPQHF
TRBJ2-2,13,TRBD1,TRBV12-3/TRBV12-4,TGTGCCAGCAGCCGGGACAGGCCCGGGGAGCTGTTTTTT,CASSRDRPGELFF
TRBJ1-1,16,TRBD1,TRBV23-1,TGCGCCAGCAGCCGACGCAAGGACAGGGAGAGAACTGAAGCTTTCTTT,CASSRRKDRERTEAFF
TRBJ1-3,14,.,TRBV10-1,TGCGCCAGCATGAACTCGGGATCTGGAAACACCATATATTTT,CASMNSGSGNTIYF
TRBJ1-2,13,.,TRBV28,TGTGCCAGCAGGACGGCAGCGACCTACGGCTACACCTTC,CASRTAATYGYTF
TRBJ2-2,15,.,TRBV3-1/TRBV3-2,TGTGCCAGCAGCCAAGACCAGGGAAACACCGGGGAGCTGTTTTTT,CASSQDQGNTGELFF
TRBJ2-7,14,.,TRBV6-5,TGTGCCAGCAGACCACTAGACGCAGCCTACGAGCAGTACTTC,CASRPLDAAYEQYF
TRBJ2-1,15,TRBD2,TRBV11-1,TGTGCCAGCAGCCAGGGGGGACTAGCGGGATATGAGCAGTTCTTC,CASSQGGLAGYEQFF
TRBJ1-2,16,.,TRBV29-1,TGCAGCGTTGCCCCTGGACTGCACGTCCGTAACTATGGCTACACCTTC,CSVAPGLHVRNYGYTF
TRBJ1-3,13,.,TRBV12-3/TRBV12-4,TGTGCCAGCAGTCCCTCGACAGGAAACACCATATATTTT,CASSPSTGNTIYF
TRBJ2-7,14,TRBD2,TRBV6-5,TGTGCCAGCAGTTACTCAACTAGCGGGCGCGAGCAGTACTTC,CASSYSTSGREQYF
TRBJ1-5,15,.,TRBV4-2,TGTGCCAGCAGCCAAAATGAGGGGGGCAATCAGCCCCAGCATTTT,CASSQNEGGNQPQHF